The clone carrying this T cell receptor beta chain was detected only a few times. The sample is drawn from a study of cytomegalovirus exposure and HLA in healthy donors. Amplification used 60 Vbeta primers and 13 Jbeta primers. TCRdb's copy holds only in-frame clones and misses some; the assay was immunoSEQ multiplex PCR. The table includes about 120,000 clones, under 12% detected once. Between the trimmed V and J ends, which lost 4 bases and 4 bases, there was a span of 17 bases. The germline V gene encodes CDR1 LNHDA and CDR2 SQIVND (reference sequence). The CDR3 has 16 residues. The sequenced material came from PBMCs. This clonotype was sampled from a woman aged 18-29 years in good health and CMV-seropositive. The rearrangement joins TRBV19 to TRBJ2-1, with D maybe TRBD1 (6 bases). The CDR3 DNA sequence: TGTGCCAGTAGTAGTTTGTCGACAGGAGCATACAATGAGCAGTTCTTC. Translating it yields CASSSLSTGAYNEQFF.